This record concerns one T cell receptor (beta chain) sequence. Which antigen it targets is not known. No base-level quality is on record; no much larger clone is a single base apart. The cohort was made up of roughly 670 healthy bone marrow donors. At the time of sampling, every cohort member was nominally healthy, though immune exposures that went unrecorded were likely present. The donor was CMV seropositive and was included in the group of approximately 310 seropositive cohort members. Every donor gave a peripheral blood sample, and the peripheral blood mononuclear cells from that sample were used for TCR beta sequencing. The Qiagen DNeasy Blood Extraction Kit was used to extract genomic DNA from the blood cell samples. These data originate in a study of cytomegalovirus exposure and HLA in healthy donors (dated by TCRdb to the late 2010s). About the study as a whole: According to an earlier analysis of around 600 of the donors, about 179 million T cells yielded approximately 120 million unique TCR beta sequences and 276 Gb of sequence data. Roughly 300 gigabases of sequencing data and around 85 million unique TCR sequences made up an early release that covered 640 HLA-typed donors. A later analysis re-examined previously published TCR beta repertoires from more than 650 donors and added high-resolution HLA genotyping to investigate patterns of TCR occurrence. In addition to the first cohort of around 670 subjects, a separate validation cohort of 120 different subjects was used. To predict cytomegalovirus infection status, the study combined high-throughput TCR immunosequencing, statistical association of individual TCRs with disease status, and machine learning. The genetic ancestry cluster associated with self-reported Caucasian donors included 70% to 85% of the roughly 380 genotyped donors. All discovery cohort repertoires had been generated using a single sequencing platform. In an earlier analysis of a few hundred of the donors, high-throughput TCR beta sequencing was used to judge whether each TCR beta V gene segment behaved as functional or pseudogenic. Class I and class II HLA loci were covered by the typing at four-digit resolution. The study was designed to test whether signatures of past pathogen exposure could be identified by cataloging public T cell receptors. A handful of DR-DQ haplotypes were handled as single units for association and clustering because linkage in the cohort was strong. The T cell repertoires of around 730 subjects were profiled by immunosequencing and related to cytomegalovirus serostatus. Among roughly 400 genotyped donors of the cohort, an average of around 250,000 unique TCR beta nucleotide sequences was sequenced per donor, of which approximately 19% were non-productive. In the later analysis, no new phenotypic data were used to find candidate immune exposures; instead, reliance was placed on TCR beta sequences and their occurrence across donors. A later genetic analysis used genome-wide SNP genotypes for 398 of the 666 donors, treating that subset as a discovery cohort. Alongside the repertoire data, information on donor age, sex, ethnicity and CMV serostatus was compiled. Typing coverage varied by locus: about 620-640 donors for A, B, C, DRB1 and DQB1; some 520 for DQA1; over 600 for DPA1; around 490 for DPB1. The full study reports these points: A group of highly shared sequence variants was considered likely to be a technical artifact of the sequencing pipeline. According to the authors, the approach could potentially be generalized to other disease states and immunological phenotypes. The study gave a list of more than 150 TCR beta chains associated with cytomegalovirus. The only immune exposure information available for the cohort was CMV serostatus. Some IMGT-functional V segments, including TRBV6-2 and TRBV6-3, could not be told apart with the 87-base-pair reads, so those segments were excluded. When HLA alleles, especially DR and DQ, strongly co-occurred, attributing TCR associations to individual alleles was difficult. This cohort had only TCR beta chains sequenced, and the lack of alpha or paired-chain data limited which features could be detected. A later genetic analysis associated a missense DCLRE1C variant with V-gene and J-gene trimming of TCR beta chains, and an independent cohort replicated the association. Sequencing depth was assumed to be roughly uniform across donors in the presence/absence analyses, though that assumption may not hold. Linkage disequilibrium might explain the correlated functional status among segregating V segments, but an unknown experimental factor could not be excluded. Cytomegalovirus status was reported to be diagnosed by the classifier with high specificity and sensitivity in both the original and validation cohorts. A later analysis found that TCR association rates varied across HLA loci, with DRB1 alleles showing the most associated TCRs and HLA-C alleles the fewest. Most CMV-associated TCR beta chains appeared to be HLA-restricted in a later analysis, and the HLA associations seemed to be driven largely by CMV exposure. Because some donors lacked HLA typing at each locus, the association tests relied only on the typed subset. The earlier analysis of approximately 540 of the donors excluded roughly 17 rarely observed V segments, including chromosome 9 orphons, because counts were too low. At a false discovery rate of 0.05, a later analysis linked roughly 17,000 TCR beta sequences to specific HLA alleles. Most TCR sequences were seen in very few donors, while some public TCRs were found in many individuals. In a later analysis, several top co-occurrence clusters were reported to appear linked to parvovirus B19, influenza, CMV and Epstein-Barr virus. A further reported finding was that TCR beta sequences accurately predicted the HLA-A and HLA-B alleles for most subjects in the first cohort. Compared with the approximately 700-donor mean, donors in an Asian-associated ancestry cluster had fewer N-insertions in productive TCRs, according to a later genetic analysis. An earlier analysis of some 560 of the donors showed that most TCR beta V segments appeared in productive rearrangements either about 87% or about 30% of the time, which broadly matched IMGT annotations. In vitro tests confirmed that a few of the cytomegalovirus-associated TCR beta chains recognize cytomegalovirus antigens. In a later analysis, HLA-associated TCR beta chains showed more clonal expansion and lower generation probabilities than non-associated chains that were equally common.

Library prep was done by the immunoSEQ multiplex PCR assay. A mixture of 60 forward primers for TCR Vbeta segments and 13 reverse primers for TCR Jbeta segments was used in the multiplex PCR. The CDR3 region of rearranged TCR beta genes was amplified from genomic DNA by a multiplex PCR assay. The amplified TCR beta libraries were sequenced on the Illumina HiSeq System as 87-base-pair reads. For the original study's pipeline: Across the 600 to 700 repertoires, a later analysis counted 80 million or so unique TCR beta chains, around 10 million of which were shared by at least two donors. A nearest-neighbor algorithm error-corrected the raw reads and collapsed the reads into unique sequences, merging closely related sequences to remove PCR and sequencing errors. CDR3 sequences were aligned to IMGT reference sequences to assign V, D and J gene segments. For a sequence to be retained, at least a six-nucleotide match to both a V gene segment and a J gene segment was required. Rearrangements were classified as productive when the CDR3 lacked stop codons and remained in frame with V and J, and all other rearrangements were classified as non-productive. Following IMGT convention, CDR3 was defined as the stretch from the second conserved V-encoded cysteine to the conserved J-encoded phenylalanine. The earlier analysis of about 640 of the donors excluded any sequence lacking an unambiguous match to a single V gene segment. An earlier analysis of 450 to 650 of the donors called V segments functional above 56.7% productive rearrangements and segregating when the between-donor standard deviation exceeded 5%. To diagnose cytomegalovirus status from the catalog of TCR beta chain sequences, a statistical classification framework was built. V and J gene assignment, in a later analysis, came from comparing TCR nucleotide sequences with IMGT/GENE-DB human TR gene sequences. A later analysis assigned CDR3 sequences and most-parsimonious VDJ recombination scenarios with the TCRdist pipeline. In a later analysis, each TCR beta chain was defined by its CDR3 amino acid sequence together with its V-gene family, and reads lacking a unique V-gene family were excluded. As a way to deal with suspected cross-contamination and a sequencing artifact, a later analysis dropped 640 or so nucleotide sequences that were highly shared and had low generation probability. A later analysis calculated a clonal expansion index for each public chain from normalized within-repertoire ranks of inferred template counts. In a later analysis, generation probabilities were computed using a VDJ recombination model fitted to out-of-frame rearrangements, and the results were checked against IGoR. A later analysis scored TCR-TCR, TCR-HLA and TCR-CMV co-occurrence with hypergeometric tests, applying a repertoire-size bias correction to TCR pairs. In a later analysis, false discovery rates were estimated by permuting HLA or CMV assignments 20 times. A later analysis grouped co-occurring TCRs with DBSCAN, adding TCRdist sequence similarity when clustering within HLA-allele-positive subsets. Repertoires with fewer than 30,000 or more than 120,000 public chains, plus five repertoires with anomalous nucleotide sharing, were excluded from co-occurrence clustering. The source is immuneACCESS, and TCRdb retained only in-frame sequences with V and J called. Part of the clones is not carried over; for the studies checked, unresolved V genes explain less than half of this, and the remainder is unexplained. V and J calls and clone size follow that table, whereas D and trimming were derived from the DNA. Across this sample there are 60,000 to 90,000 clones, with 80% to 90% seen only once. The ten largest make up about 19% of the sample.

Compared with germline, V lacks 3 bases and J lacks 1 base; bases without a gene match: 9. The CDR3 runs 18 residues from the cysteine to the phenylalanine. The read is trimmed to its CDR3 DNA, 54 bases read in frame from base 1. CDR1 and CDR2 are drawn from the germline V gene: SGHTA, FQGNSA. This sequence uses TRBV7-2 and TRBJ2-2, with 9 bases matching TRBD2. Sequencing was done on a sample of PBMCs. This receptor was obtained from a man aged 70 or older in good health and CMV-seropositive. For the CDR3, the sequence is CASSFRPSGAKNTGELFF. The sequence in DNA is TGTGCCAGCAGCTTCCGTCCTAGCGGGGCAAAGAACACCGGGGAGCTGTTTTTT.